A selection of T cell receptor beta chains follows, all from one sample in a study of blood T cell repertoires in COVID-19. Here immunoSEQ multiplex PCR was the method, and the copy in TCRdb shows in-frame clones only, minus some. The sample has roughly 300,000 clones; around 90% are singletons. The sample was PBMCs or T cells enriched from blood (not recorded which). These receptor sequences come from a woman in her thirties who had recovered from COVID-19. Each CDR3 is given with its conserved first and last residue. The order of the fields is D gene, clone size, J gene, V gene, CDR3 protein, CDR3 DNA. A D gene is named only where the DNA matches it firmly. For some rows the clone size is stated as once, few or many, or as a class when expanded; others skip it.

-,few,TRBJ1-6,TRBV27,CASSPRQHYNSPLHF,TGTGCCAGCAGTCCGCGACAGCACTATAATTCACCCCTCCACTTT
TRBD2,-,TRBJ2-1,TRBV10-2,CASSGTSGPISYNEQFF,TGCGCCAGCTCCGGGACTAGCGGGCCCATTTCCTACAATGAGCAGTTCTTC
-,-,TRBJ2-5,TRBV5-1,CASSHARGRFQETQYF,TGCGCCAGCAGTCACGCTCGGGGAAGGTTCCAAGAGACCCAGTACTTC
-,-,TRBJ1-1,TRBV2,CASGGARDTEAFF,TGTGCCAGCGGGGGCGCCCGGGACACTGAAGCTTTCTTT
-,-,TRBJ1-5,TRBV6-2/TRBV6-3,CASSTQGLRQPQHF,TGTGCCAGCAGTACTCAGGGGCTGCGGCAGCCCCAGCATTTT
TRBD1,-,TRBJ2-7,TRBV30,CAWKGQPQAYEQYF,TGTGCCTGGAAGGGACAGCCCCAGGCCTACGAGCAGTACTTC
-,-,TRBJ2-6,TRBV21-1,CAGHRDMSSGANVLTF,TGTGCCGGACACCGGGACATGAGCTCTGGGGCCAACGTCCTGACTTTC
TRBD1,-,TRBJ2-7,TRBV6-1,CASSEAWGQPYEQYF,TGTGCCAGCAGTGAAGCTTGGGGACAGCCCTACGAGCAGTACTTC
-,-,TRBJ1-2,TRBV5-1,CASSLDTGIGYTF,TGCGCCAGCAGCCTTGATACAGGGATCGGCTACACCTTC
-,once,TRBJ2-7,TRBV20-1,CSASQSGRTYEQYF,TGCAGTGCTAGTCAAAGCGGCAGGACCTACGAGCAGTACTTC
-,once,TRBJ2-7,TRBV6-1,CASSENKGSYEQYF,TGTGCCAGCAGTGAAAATAAGGGGTCATACGAGCAGTACTTC
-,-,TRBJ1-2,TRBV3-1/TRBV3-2,CASSQVRGGNYGYTF,TGTGCCAGCAGCCAAGTGCGGGGGGGGAACTATGGCTACACCTTC
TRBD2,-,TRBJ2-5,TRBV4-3,CASSQDGLAGGRETQYF,TGCGCCAGCAGCCAAGATGGATTAGCGGGGGGGCGAGAGACCCAGTACTTC
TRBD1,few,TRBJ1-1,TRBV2,CASNRGFTEAFF,TGTGCCAGCAACAGGGGTTTCACTGAAGCTTTCTTT
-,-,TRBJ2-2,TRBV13,CASSTRVTGELFF,TGTGCCAGCAGCACCAGGGTGACCGGGGAGCTGTTTTTT
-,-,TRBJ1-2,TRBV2,CASSEDWPGKYGYTF,TGTGCCAGCAGTGAAGATTGGCCAGGGAAGTATGGCTACACCTTC
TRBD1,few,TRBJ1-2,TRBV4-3,CASSLDRVDYGYTF,TGCGCCAGCAGCCTGGACAGGGTCGACTATGGCTACACCTTC
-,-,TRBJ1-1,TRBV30,CAWTAGNTEAFF,TGTGCCTGGACGGCGGGAAACACTGAAGCTTTCTTT
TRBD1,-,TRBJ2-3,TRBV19,CASSRTLQGGNTQYF,TGTGCCAGTAGCCGCACTTTACAGGGGGGCAATACGCAGTATTTT
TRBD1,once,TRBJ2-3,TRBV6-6,CASSPRTGGGSGVSTDTQYF,TGTGCCAGCAGTCCCCGGACAGGGGGCGGGAGTGGGGTTAGCACAGATACGCAGTATTTT
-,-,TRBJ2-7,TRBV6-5,CASSRGSRGEQYF,TGTGCCAGCAGCCGGGGGTCTCGTGGGGAGCAGTACTTC
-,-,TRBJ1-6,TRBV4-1,CASRHIGGRHSPLHF,TGCGCCAGCAGGCACATAGGAGGGCGGCATTCACCCCTCCACTTT
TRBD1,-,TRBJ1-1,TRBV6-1,CASSDGDRVNTEAFF,TGTGCCAGCAGTGACGGGGACAGGGTAAACACTGAAGCTTTCTTT
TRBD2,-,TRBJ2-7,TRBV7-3,CASAPGTSGATYEQYF,TGTGCCAGCGCCCCCGGGACTAGCGGTGCAACCTACGAGCAGTACTTC
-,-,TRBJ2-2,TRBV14,CASHFRAVATGELFF,TGTGCCAGCCACTTCAGGGCTGTGGCGACCGGGGAGCTGTTTTTT
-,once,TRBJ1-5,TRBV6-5,CASRMGQDQPQHF,TGTGCCAGCAGGATGGGCCAAGATCAGCCCCAGCATTTT
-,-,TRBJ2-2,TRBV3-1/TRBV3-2,CASSQVSGGGELFF,TGTGCCAGCAGCCAAGTTAGCGGCGGCGGGGAGCTGTTTTTT
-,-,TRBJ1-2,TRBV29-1,CSVGENGYTF,TGCAGCGTTGGGGAGAATGGCTACACCTTC
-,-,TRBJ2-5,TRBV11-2,CASSLSAGETQYF,TGTGCCAGCAGCTTATCTGCCGGGGAGACCCAGTACTTC
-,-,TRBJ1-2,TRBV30,CAWSAGNLGGYTF,TGTGCCTGGAGCGCGGGAAACCTCGGTGGCTACACCTTC
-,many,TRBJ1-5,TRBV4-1,CASSPAGAQPQHF,TGCGCCAGCAGCCCAGCAGGGGCACAGCCCCAGCATTTT
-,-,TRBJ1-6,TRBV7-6,CASSLEAGANNSPLHF,TGTGCCAGCAGCTTAGAAGCGGGGGCAAATAATTCACCCCTCCACTTT
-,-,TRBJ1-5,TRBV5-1,CASSKGEGQTSNQPQHF,TGCGCCAGCAGCAAGGGGGAAGGACAGACCAGCAATCAGCCCCAGCATTTT
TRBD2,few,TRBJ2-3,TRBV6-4,CASSDTSGGFADTQYF,TGTGCCAGCAGTGACACTAGCGGGGGGTTCGCAGATACGCAGTATTTT
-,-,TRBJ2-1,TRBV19,CASSILRGEQFF,TGTGCCAGTAGTATCCTGCGTGGTGAGCAGTTCTTC